These T cell receptor beta chains were read from a single sample in a study of metastatic and nonmetastatic thyroid tumors. TCRdb re-called clones via MiXCR from the PCR reads. This sample carries more than 6,000 clones, about a sixth of them seen once, and the ten largest clones take roughly 10%. The sample was tumor tissue. These receptors all come from a male donor with papillary thyroid cancer or a benign thyroid nodule (not recorded which). Some clones in this sample may be carry-over from other donors' samples. The CDR3 runs from the conserved cysteine through the conserved F or W. The order of the fields is V gene, CDR3 protein.

v_call: TRBV6-1; cdr3_aa: CASRHDSGSGTGELFF
v_call: TRBV18; cdr3_aa: CASSPPSGKDRFF
v_call: TRBV7-8; cdr3_aa: CASSRQLQGDGYTF
v_call: TRBV27; cdr3_aa: CASRQQGGTGELFF
v_call: TRBV25-1; cdr3_aa: CASSDRDHYNSNQPQHF
v_call: TRBV13; cdr3_aa: CASSLGALSHEQYF
v_call: TRBV7-9; cdr3_aa: CASSPLSLRRGETQYF
v_call: TRBV2; cdr3_aa: CASSDWAGELFF
v_call: TRBV28; cdr3_aa: CASSPDRAYEQYF
v_call: TRBV28; cdr3_aa: CASARGEETQYF
v_call: TRBV9; cdr3_aa: CASSVSSTVTHSGNTIYF
v_call: TRBV13; cdr3_aa: CASSPPFPGQNSYEQYF
v_call: TRBV11-2; cdr3_aa: CASSLGVSGGADEQFF
v_call: TRBV14; cdr3_aa: CASSQEPTGERTDTQYF
v_call: TRBV6-2/TRBV6-3; cdr3_aa: CASSYVASTQYF
v_call: TRBV7-2; cdr3_aa: CASSRDRATAFTSYNEQFF
v_call: TRBV15; cdr3_aa: CATSRRGSGNTIYF
v_call: TRBV3-1; cdr3_aa: CASSPGTGGYVTEAFF
v_call: TRBV5-1; cdr3_aa: CASSLALGGVGTEAFF
v_call: TRBV6-2/TRBV6-3; cdr3_aa: CASRGDRDGEQYF
v_call: TRBV30; cdr3_aa: CAWSTIGLDQPQHF
v_call: TRBV5-1; cdr3_aa: CASSLMLGDPRYEQYF
v_call: TRBV7-8; cdr3_aa: CASSLGLAWGTDTQYF
v_call: TRBV7-8; cdr3_aa: CASSASGFPALYQPQHF
v_call: TRBV30; cdr3_aa: CAWSVISTGYTF
v_call: TRBV5-1; cdr3_aa: CASSASGGGYNEQFF
v_call: TRBV6-1; cdr3_aa: CASTEGTPIYEQYF
v_call: TRBV20-1; cdr3_aa: CSARAGTASTDTQYF
v_call: TRBV6-6; cdr3_aa: CASSYTNRGGTYF
v_call: TRBV6-5; cdr3_aa: CASSPAWQAPLHF
v_call: TRBV7-3; cdr3_aa: CASSPAGGYTEAFF
v_call: TRBV11-3; cdr3_aa: CASSLEENTEAFF
v_call: TRBV3-1; cdr3_aa: CASSQGLANGEQYF
v_call: TRBV3-1; cdr3_aa: CASSQARQGPYEQYF
v_call: TRBV4-1; cdr3_aa: CASSFGISYEQYF
v_call: TRBV9; cdr3_aa: CASSPKGAPNEQFF
v_call: TRBV4-1; cdr3_aa: CASSQGRGLAGGTGELFF
v_call: TRBV4-2; cdr3_aa: CASSSGTANTGELFF
v_call: TRBV5-1; cdr3_aa: CASSLQGATNEKLFF
v_call: TRBV4-1; cdr3_aa: CASSQELGLANYEQYF
v_call: TRBV29-1; cdr3_aa: CSTRDRALGEAFF
v_call: TRBV28; cdr3_aa: CASGRSYEQYF
v_call: TRBV5-1; cdr3_aa: CASSRTGSGVYGYTF
v_call: TRBV5-4; cdr3_aa: CASSLKNSRSYTF
v_call: TRBV27; cdr3_aa: CASSWGGGQETQYF
v_call: TRBV20-1; cdr3_aa: CSAYPAGGANVLTF